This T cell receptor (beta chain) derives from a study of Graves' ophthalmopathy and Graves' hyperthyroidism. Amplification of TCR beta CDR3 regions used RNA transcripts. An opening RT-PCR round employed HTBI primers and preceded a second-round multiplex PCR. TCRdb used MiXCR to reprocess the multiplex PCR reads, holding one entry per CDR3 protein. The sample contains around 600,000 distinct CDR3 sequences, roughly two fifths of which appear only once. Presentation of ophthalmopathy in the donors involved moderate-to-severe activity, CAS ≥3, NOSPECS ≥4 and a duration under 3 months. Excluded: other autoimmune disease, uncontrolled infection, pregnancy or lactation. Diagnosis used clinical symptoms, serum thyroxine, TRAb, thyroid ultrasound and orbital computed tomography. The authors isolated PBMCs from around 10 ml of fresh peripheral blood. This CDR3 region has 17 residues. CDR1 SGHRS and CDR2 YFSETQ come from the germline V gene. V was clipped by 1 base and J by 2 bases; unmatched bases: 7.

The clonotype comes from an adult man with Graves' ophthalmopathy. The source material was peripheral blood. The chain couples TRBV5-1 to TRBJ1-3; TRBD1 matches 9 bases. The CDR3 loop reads CASSLRGDRVTGNTIYF. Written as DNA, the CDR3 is TGCGCCAGCAGCTTGCGGGGGGACAGGGTTACTGGAAACACCATATATTTT.